The source of this TCR beta chain is a study of a mutant IDH1 vaccine in newly diagnosed glioma (dated by TCRdb to the early 2020s). Looking at the study overall: Vaccination was initiated 4-6 weeks after radiotherapy alone, or concurrently with temozolomide cycles in the chemotherapy-containing groups. Before enrollment, most patients had been given radiochemotherapy with temozolomide as standard therapy, while the rest had received either radiotherapy alone or temozolomide alone. Peripheral blood was drawn at six visits: V03 (baseline), V05, V07, V10, V12 and V13. Of the 25 to 35 treated patients, about 62% were male and around 38% were female, and a mean age of roughly 37 years was recorded. The week-35 safety follow-up took place at visit V12, and the week-47 end of study took place at visit V13. For exploratory analyses, about two dozen treated patients had longitudinal TCRB deep sequencing done wherever samples were available.

Explained via the paper, the time point label denotes: week 35, safety follow-up. Each vaccine dose was 300 ug of a 20-mer mutant IDH1 peptide in Montanide, given subcutaneously with topical imiquimod. Patients received eight vaccinations in weeks 1, 3, 5, 7, 11, 15, 19 and 23, corresponding to visits V03 through V10. Newly diagnosed WHO grade 3 or 4 IDH1-mutant astrocytomas showing loss of nuclear ATRX were present in the donors. The samples were drawn from NOA16, a multicentre, single-arm, open-label phase I trial in Germany that tested a mutant IDH1 peptide vaccine in humans for the first time. Genomic DNA for TCRB sequencing was extracted from EDTA blood using the DNeasy Blood and Tissue Kit. The library relied on the immunoSEQ multiplex PCR assay. The hsTCRB Kit was used according to the manufacturer's protocol to amplify rearranged TCR beta chain sequences. TCRB libraries were sequenced on an Illumina MiSeq. As for the original processing: The kit vendor's proprietary platform handled demultiplexing, trimming and gene mapping. TCRdb holds this immuneACCESS table with in-frame rearrangements only. Some clones are missing; in checked studies, unresolved V genes explain under half, and the rest has no known cause. V, J and clone size are those of that table, while D and trimming were read from the DNA. The sample profile shows tens of thousands of clones; around 86% of them were found once. The top ten clonotypes cover about 2% of the sample.

Summary of the overall study and its limitations: The authors stated that sample limitations prevented analyses of patient blood samples from being reproduced. Across multiple MHC alleles, vaccine-induced immune responses were seen in approximately 93% of patients. Changes in the top peripheral T cell clonotypes picked up by TCRB sequencing did not appear to be linked to pseudoprogression. PBMC samples for TCRB deep sequencing were selected based on availability.

Based on the germline V gene, the CDR1 and CDR2 sequences are SGHRS and YFSETQ. The CDR3 goes from the cysteine to the phenylalanine over 12 residues. Of the read, only the CDR3 DNA is kept; its 36 bases are in frame from base 1. Comments on this clone: There is no known antigen for this receptor. A read error may produce the germline difference seen at one junction end.

Recombination linked TRBV5-1 to TRBJ2-1, and TRBD1 matches 11 of the central bases. This sequence originates from a man aged 25-45 years with glioma. Source: PBMCs, taken from a glioma patient whose treatment included an IDH1 peptide vaccine. The sequence in DNA is TGCGCCAGCAGCCGGGACAGGGGGGTGGTAGTCTTC. This sequence encodes CASSRDRGVVVF. The full variable domain, with segments outside the CDR3 supplied by the reference TRBV5-1 and TRBJ2-1 proteins, appears as KAGVTQTPRYLIKTRGQQVTLSCSPISGHRSVSWYQQTPGQGLQFLFEYFSETQRNKGNFPGRFSGRQFSNSRSEMNVSTLELGDSALYLCASSRDRGVVVFGPGTRLTVL.